This T cell receptor (beta chain) was recorded in a study of T cell changes during pregnancy in multiple sclerosis (dated by TCRdb to the late 2010s). In terms of the full investigation: Changes in the T cell repertoire over the course of pregnancy were examined in this study in women with multiple sclerosis.

The library was obtained by the immunoSEQ multiplex PCR assay. TCRdb limited this immuneACCESS table to in-frame rearrangements with V and J called. A share of clones is missing; checked studies link under half to unresolved V genes, and the rest is unexplained. The sample table shows 30,000 to 35,000 clones, and about 90% are seen once. Jointly, the top ten make up roughly 4% of the sample. Here V drops 2 bases and J drops 3 bases, and the junction holds 13 bases not matched to any gene. From the cysteine up to the phenylalanine, the CDR3 has a length of 18 residues. Only the CDR3 region is kept as DNA, spanning 54 bases read in frame from base 1. CDR1 SGHNT and CDR2 YENEEA are derived from the germline V gene. Remarks on this clone: The antigen this receptor binds is unknown. No quality values exist for individual bases; no much larger clone is one base distant.

The TCR was taken from a female donor with multiple sclerosis, enrolled in a pregnancy study. This receptor chain uses TRBV11-3 and TRBJ2-3, with TRBD2 identical over 8 junction bases. The specimen was CD8+ T cells from peripheral blood mononuclear cells, collected in the third trimester of pregnancy. CDR3 region: CASSLFSGSGRGTDTQYF. The sequenced DNA is TGTGCCAGCAGCTTATTCTCGGGGAGCGGGAGAGGGACAGATACGCAGTATTTT.